This T cell receptor (beta chain) was recovered during a study of HIV-infected patients and healthy controls. About this clonotype: Its target is unknown.

Findings and limits, study-wide: Compared with healthy controls, HIV-infected patients showed less CDR3 sharing between individuals. The seeming recovery of the Gini index after therapy in HIV-infected patients vanished in size-matched data.

No cell fractionation was done, so the repertoire covers all unsorted peripheral blood T cells. Trimming took off 5 bases at V and 4 bases at J, with 6 bases between the two ends. The CDR3 spans 12 residues. Germline lookup yields CDR1 MDHEN and CDR2 SYDVKM. Alpha and beta constant-region primers primed reverse transcription of around 540 ng RNA. Alpha and beta chain libraries were made separately by chain-specific third strand synthesis with multiplexing indices. TCRdb ran MiXCR on the 5' RACE reads and lists one entry per CDR3 protein. The table includes more than 10,000 distinct CDR3 sequences, 11% detected once.

The receptor was isolated from an adult in good health. The chain recombines TRBV28 with TRBJ1-5; TRBD1 might be the D (5 bases). The sequencing sample was made of blood. CDR3 sequence: CASSQGNQPQHF. CDR3 DNA sequence: TGTGCCAGCAGTCAGGGTAATCAGCCCCAGCATTTT.